The entry that follows covers one T cell receptor beta chain sequence. This CDR3 comprises 16 residues. Looked up from germline, CDR1 is SGHNT and CDR2 is YYREEE (reference sequence). The V and J ends lost 4 bases and 1 base, in that order; junction bases with no gene match: 5. This specimen comes from a study of shared clonotypes between healthy human individuals. Measured with immunoSEQ multiplex PCR; TCRdb has only the in-frame clones, and not every one. The data show about 670,000 clones, about two thirds seen once. This clonotype was sampled from a woman aged 30 to 39 in good health. This chain links TRBV5-4 with TRBJ2-6, with TRBD1 matching 7 bases. The material sequenced was memory CD4+ T cells sorted from blood. Subset indicated: CD45RA-negative fraction. The CDR3 loop reads CASSGTVISGANVLTF. DNA of the CDR3: TGTGCCAGCAGCGGGACAGTAATTTCTGGGGCCAACGTCCTGACTTTC.